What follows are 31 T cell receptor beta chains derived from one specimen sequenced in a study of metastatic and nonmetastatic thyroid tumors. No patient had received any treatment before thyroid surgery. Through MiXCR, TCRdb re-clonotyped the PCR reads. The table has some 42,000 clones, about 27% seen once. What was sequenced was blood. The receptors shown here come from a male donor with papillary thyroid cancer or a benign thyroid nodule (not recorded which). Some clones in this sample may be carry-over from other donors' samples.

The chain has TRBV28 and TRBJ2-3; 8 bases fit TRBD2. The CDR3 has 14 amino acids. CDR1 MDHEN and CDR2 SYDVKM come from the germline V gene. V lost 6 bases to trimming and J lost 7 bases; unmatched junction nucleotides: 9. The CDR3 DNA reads TGTGCCAGCAGCTCGGGAGGGCCGCCATATACGCAGTATTTT. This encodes CASSSGGPPYTQYF.

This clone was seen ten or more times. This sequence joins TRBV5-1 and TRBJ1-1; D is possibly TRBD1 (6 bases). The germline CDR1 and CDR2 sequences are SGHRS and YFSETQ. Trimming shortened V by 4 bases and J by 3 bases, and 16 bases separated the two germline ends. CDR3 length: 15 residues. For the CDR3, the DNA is TGCGCCAGCAGCCCAAACAGGGTTGGGTACACTGAAGCTTTCTTT. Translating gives CASSPNRVGYTEAFF.

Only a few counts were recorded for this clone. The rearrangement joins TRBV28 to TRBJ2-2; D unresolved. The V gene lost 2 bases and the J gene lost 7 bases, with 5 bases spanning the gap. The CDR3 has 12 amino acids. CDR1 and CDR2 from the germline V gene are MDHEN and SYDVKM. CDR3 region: CASSLAGGELFF. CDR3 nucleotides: TGTGCCAGCAGTTTAGCAGGCGGGGAGCTGTTTTTT.

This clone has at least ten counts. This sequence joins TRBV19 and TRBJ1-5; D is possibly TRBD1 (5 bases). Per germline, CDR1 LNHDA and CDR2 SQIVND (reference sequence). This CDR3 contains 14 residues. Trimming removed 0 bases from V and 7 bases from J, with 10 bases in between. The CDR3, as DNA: TGTGCCAGTAGTATAGAGGGCAAGGGGCAGCCCCAGCATTTT. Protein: CASSIEGKGQPQHF. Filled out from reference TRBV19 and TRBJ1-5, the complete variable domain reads DGGITQSPKYLFRKEGQNVTLSCEQNLNHDAMYWYRQDPGQGLRLIYYSQIVNDFQKGDIAEGYSVSREKKESFPLTVTSAQKNPTAFYLCASSIEGKGQPQHFGDGTRLSIL.

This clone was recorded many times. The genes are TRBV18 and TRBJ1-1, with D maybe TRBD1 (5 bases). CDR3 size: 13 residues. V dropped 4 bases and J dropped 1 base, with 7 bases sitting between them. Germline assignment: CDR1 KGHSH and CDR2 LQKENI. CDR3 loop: CASSHGQNTEAFF. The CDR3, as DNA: TGTGCCAGCTCACACGGACAGAACACTGAAGCTTTCTTT. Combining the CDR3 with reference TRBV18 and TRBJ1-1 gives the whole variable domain NAGVMQNPRHLVRRRGQEARLRCSPMKGHSHVYWYRQLPEEGLKFMVYLQKENIIDESGMPKERFSAEFPKEGPSILRIQQVVRGDSAAYFCASSHGQNTEAFFGQGTRLTVV.

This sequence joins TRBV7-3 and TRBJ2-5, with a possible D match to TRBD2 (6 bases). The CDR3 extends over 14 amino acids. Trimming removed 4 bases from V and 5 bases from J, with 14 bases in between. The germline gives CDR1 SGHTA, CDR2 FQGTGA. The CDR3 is CASSSTGRGETQYF. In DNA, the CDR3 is TGTGCCAGCAGCTCCACCGGGAGAGGGGAGACCCAGTACTTC.

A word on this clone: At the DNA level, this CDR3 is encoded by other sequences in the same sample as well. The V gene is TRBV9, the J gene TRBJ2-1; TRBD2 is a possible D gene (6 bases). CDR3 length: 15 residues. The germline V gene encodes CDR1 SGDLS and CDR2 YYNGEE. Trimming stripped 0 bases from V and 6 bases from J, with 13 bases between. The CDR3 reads CASSVGGSGLNEQFF. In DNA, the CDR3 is TGTGCCAGCAGCGTAGGAGGTAGCGGCCTCAATGAGCAGTTCTTC.

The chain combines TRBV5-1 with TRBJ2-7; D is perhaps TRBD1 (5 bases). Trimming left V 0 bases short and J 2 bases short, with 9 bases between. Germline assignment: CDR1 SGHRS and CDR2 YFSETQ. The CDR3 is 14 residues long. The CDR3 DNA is TGCGCCAGCAGCTTGGACAGGACCCCCTACGAGCAGTACTTC. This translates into CASSLDRTPYEQYF.

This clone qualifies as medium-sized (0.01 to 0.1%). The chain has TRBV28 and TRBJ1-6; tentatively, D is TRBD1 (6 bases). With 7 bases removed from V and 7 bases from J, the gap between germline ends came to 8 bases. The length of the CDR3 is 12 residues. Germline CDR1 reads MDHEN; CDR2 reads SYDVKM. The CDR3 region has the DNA TGTGCCAGCATAGGACAGAATTCACCCCTCCACTTT. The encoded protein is CASIGQNSPLHF.

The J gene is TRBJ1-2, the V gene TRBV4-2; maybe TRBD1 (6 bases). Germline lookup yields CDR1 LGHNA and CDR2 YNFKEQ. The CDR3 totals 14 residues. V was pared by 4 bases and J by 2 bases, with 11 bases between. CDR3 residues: CASSPMGANYGYTF. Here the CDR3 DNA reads TGTGCCAGCAGCCCGATGGGGGCCAACTATGGCTACACCTTC.

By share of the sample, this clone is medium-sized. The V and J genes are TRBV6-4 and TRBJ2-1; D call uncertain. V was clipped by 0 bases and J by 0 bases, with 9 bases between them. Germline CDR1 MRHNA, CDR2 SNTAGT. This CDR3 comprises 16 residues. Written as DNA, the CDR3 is TGTGCCAGCAGTGACTCGAAAAAGAGCTCCTACAATGAGCAGTTCTTC. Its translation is CASSDSKKSSYNEQFF.

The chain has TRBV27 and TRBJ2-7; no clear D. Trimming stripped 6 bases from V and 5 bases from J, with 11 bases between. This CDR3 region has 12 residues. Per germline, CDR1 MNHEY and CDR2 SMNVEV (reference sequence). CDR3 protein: CASSGLGNEQYF. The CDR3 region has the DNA TGTGCCAGCAGCGGGCTAGGCAACGAGCAGTACTTC.

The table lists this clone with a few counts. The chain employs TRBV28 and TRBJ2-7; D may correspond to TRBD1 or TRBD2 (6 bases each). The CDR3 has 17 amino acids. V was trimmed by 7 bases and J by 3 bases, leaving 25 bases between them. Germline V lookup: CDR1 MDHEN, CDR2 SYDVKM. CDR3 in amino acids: CASNSLPPGARVYEQYF. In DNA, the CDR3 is TGTGCCAGCAACTCCTTACCACCGGGGGCGAGGGTCTACGAGCAGTACTTC.

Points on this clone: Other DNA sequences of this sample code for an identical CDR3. The CDR3 coding sequence is TGTGCCAGCAGTTCAGGTAGTGATTCACCCCTCCACTTT. This translates into CASSSGSDSPLHF. V usage is TRBV12-3 or TRBV12-4 and J usage is TRBJ1-6, with unresolved D. V was pared by 4 bases and J by 8 bases, with 9 bases between. The CDR3 sequence is 13 residues long.

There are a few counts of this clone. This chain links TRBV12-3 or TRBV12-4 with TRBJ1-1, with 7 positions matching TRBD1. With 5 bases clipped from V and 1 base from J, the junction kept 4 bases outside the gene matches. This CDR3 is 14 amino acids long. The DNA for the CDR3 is TGTGCCAGCAGTCGACAGGGATCGAACACTGAAGCTTTCTTT. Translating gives CASSRQGSNTEAFF.

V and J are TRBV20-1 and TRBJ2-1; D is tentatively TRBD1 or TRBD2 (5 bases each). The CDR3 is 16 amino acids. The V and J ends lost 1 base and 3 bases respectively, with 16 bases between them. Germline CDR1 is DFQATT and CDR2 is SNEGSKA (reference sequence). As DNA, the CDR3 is TGCAGTGCTAGAGCAATCCGTCGGGGCCTCTACAATGAGCAGTTCTTC. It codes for CSARAIRRGLYNEQFF.

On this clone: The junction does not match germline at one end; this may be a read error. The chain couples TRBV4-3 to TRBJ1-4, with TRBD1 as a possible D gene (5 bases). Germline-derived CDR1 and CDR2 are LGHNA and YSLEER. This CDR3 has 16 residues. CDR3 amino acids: CASSEDGGTRNEKLFF. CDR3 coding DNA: TGCGCCAGCAGCGAAGACGGGGGGACTCGTAATGAAAAACTGTTTTTT.

This chain's CDR3 is CATSRDTGLNSPLHF. The DNA of the CDR3 is TGTGCCACCAGCAGAGACACAGGGTTAAATTCACCCCTCCACTTT. The rearrangement uses TRBV15 and TRBJ1-6; D may be TRBD1 (6 bases). CDR3 length: 15 residues. Between the trimmed V and J ends, which lost 0 bases and 7 bases, there was a span of 10 bases. Germline V gene sequence: CDR1 LNHNV, CDR2 YYDKDF (reference sequence).

CDR3 residues: CASSGTGASRMGCGYTF. DNA of the CDR3: TGTGCCAGCAGCGGGACAGGGGCTTCGCGCATGGGCTGTGGCTACACCTTC. The gene calls are TRBV4-2 and TRBJ1-2; TRBD1 matches 10 bases. The trim removed 5 bases at V and 7 bases at J, leaving 16 bases unmatched. This CDR3 has 17 amino acids. In germline, CDR1 is LGHNA, CDR2 YNFKEQ.

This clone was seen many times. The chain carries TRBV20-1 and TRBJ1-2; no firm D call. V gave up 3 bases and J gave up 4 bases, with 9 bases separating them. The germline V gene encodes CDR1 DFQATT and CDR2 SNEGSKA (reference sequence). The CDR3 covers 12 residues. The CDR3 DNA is TGCAGTGCTAGCGGGAGTCGCTATGGCTACACCTTC. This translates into CSASGSRYGYTF.

In nucleotides, the CDR3 is TGCGCCAGCAGCCAAAGGGAAGGCGGCGGGAGTGCAGATACGCAGTATTTT. As protein: CASSQREGGGSADTQYF. The chain couples TRBV4-3 to TRBJ2-3, with TRBD2 matching over 7 bases. The CDR3 contains 17 residues. CDR1 and CDR2 from the germline V gene are LGHNA and YSLEER. Trimming took 2 bases from V and 4 from J; bases not matched to a gene: 12.

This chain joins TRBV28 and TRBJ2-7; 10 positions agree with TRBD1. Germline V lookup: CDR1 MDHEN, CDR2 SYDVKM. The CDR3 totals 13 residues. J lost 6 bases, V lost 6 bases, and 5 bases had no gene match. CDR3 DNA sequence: TGTGCCAGCAGAAGACAGGGGGCCGGCGAGCAGTACTTC. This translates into CASRRQGAGEQYF. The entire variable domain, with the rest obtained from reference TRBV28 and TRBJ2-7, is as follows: DVKVTQSSRYLVKRTGEKVFLECVQDMDHENMFWYRQDPGLGLRLIYFSYDVKMKEKGDIPEGYSVSREKKERFSLILESASTNQTSMYLCASRRQGAGEQYFGPGTRLTVT.

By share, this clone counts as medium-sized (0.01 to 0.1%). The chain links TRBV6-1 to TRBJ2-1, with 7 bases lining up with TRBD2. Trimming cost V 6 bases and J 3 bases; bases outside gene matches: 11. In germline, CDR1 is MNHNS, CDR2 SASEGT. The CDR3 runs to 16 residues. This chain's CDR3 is CASSFWTRGLYNEQFF. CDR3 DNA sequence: TGTGCCAGCAGCTTCTGGACTAGGGGCCTCTACAATGAGCAGTTCTTC.

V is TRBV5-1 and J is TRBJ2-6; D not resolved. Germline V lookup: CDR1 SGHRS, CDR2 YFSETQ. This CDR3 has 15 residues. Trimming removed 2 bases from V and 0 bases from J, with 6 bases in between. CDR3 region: CASSFGASGANVLTF. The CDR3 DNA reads TGCGCCAGCAGCTTCGGTGCCTCTGGGGCCAACGTCCTGACTTTC. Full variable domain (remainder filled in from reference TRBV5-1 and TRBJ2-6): KAGVTQTPRYLIKTRGQQVTLSCSPISGHRSVSWYQQTPGQGLQFLFEYFSETQRNKGNFPGRFSGRQFSNSRSEMNVSTLELGDSALYLCASSFGASGANVLTFGAGSRLTVL.

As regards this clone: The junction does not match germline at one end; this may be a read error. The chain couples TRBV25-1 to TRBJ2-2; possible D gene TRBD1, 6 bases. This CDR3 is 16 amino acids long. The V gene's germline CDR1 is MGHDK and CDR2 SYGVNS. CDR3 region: CASSEYGQMNTGELFF. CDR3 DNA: TGTGCCAGCAGTGAATACGGACAGATGAACACCGGGGAGCTGTTTTTC.

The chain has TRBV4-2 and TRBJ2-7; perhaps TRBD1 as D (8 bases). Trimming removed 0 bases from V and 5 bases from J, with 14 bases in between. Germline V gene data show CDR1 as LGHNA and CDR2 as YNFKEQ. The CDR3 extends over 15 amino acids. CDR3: CASSQDHRGGNEQYF. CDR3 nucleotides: TGTGCCAGCAGCCAAGATCACAGGGGGGGAAACGAGCAGTACTTC.

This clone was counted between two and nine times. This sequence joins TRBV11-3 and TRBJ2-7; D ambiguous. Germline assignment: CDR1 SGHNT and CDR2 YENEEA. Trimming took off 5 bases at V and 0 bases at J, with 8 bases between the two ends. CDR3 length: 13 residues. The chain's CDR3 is CASSPTDSYEQYF. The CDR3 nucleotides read TGTGCCAGCAGCCCGACCGACTCCTACGAGCAGTACTTC.

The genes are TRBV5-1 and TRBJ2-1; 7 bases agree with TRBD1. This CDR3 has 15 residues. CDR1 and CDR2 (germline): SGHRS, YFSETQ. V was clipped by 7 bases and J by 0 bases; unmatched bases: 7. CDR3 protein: CASQGRGSSYNEQFF. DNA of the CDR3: TGCGCCAGCCAGGGCAGGGGGTCCTCCTACAATGAGCAGTTCTTC. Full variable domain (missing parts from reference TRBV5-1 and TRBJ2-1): KAGVTQTPRYLIKTRGQQVTLSCSPISGHRSVSWYQQTPGQGLQFLFEYFSETQRNKGNFPGRFSGRQFSNSRSEMNVSTLELGDSALYLCASQGRGSSYNEQFFGPGTRLTVL.

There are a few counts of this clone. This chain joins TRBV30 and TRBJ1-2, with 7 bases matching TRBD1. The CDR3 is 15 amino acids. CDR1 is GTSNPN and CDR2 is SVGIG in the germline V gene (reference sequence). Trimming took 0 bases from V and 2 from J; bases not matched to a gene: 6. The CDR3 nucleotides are TGTGCCTGGAGTGTTAGGGGGCTGGTGAACTATGGCTACACCTTC. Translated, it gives CAWSVRGLVNYGYTF.

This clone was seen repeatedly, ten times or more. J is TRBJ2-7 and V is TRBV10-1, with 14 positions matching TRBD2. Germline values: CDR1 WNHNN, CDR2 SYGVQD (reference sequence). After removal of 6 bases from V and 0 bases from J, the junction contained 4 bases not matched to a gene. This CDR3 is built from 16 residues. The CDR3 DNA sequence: TGCGCCAGCAGCCCCGGGACTAGCGGGAGCTCCTACGAGCAGTACTTC. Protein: CASSPGTSGSSYEQYF.

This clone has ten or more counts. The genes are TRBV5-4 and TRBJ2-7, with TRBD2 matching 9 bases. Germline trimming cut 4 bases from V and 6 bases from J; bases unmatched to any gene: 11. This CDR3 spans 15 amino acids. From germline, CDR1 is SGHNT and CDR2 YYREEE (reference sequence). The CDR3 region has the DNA TGTGCCAGCAGCGAGCCGAGTAGCGGGAGAGTCGAGCAGTACTTC. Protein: CASSEPSSGRVEQYF. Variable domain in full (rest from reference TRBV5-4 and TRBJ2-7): ETGVTQSPTHLIKTRGQQVTLRCSSQSGHNTVSWYQQALGQGPQFIFQYYREEENGRGNFPPRFSGLQFPNYSSELNVNALELDDSALYLCASSEPSSGRVEQYFGPGTRLTVT.